This T cell receptor beta chain was recovered during a study of cytomegalovirus exposure and HLA in healthy donors. General observations from the study: TCR beta V segments were, for the most part, productive about 87% or about 30% of the time in an earlier analysis.

PCR used 60 Vbeta primers and 13 Jbeta primers. Profiling relied on immunoSEQ multiplex PCR, and the TCRdb table lists in-frame clones only, not all of them. The sample lists about 160,000 clones, roughly 82% occurring once. This CDR3 is 14 amino acids long. CDR1 is MNHEY, CDR2 SMNVEV, per germline (reference sequence). Germline trimming cut 5 bases from V and 2 bases from J; bases unmatched to any gene: 6. A word on this clone: What it binds is not known.

The chain uses TRBV27 and TRBJ2-7; 7 bases map to TRBD1. The TCR originated in a girl aged 5-17 years in good health and CMV-seropositive. The specimen was PBMCs. The CDR3 loop is CASSRQGLAYEQYF. Here the CDR3 DNA reads TGTGCCAGCAGTAGACAGGGTCTCGCCTACGAGCAGTACTTC.